This TCR beta chain appears in the sequencing data of a study of shared clonotypes between healthy human individuals. The authors distributed each subset's genomic DNA evenly over several immunoSEQ plates. The authors' processing: ImmunoSEQ output lacked quality scores and full-length reads, limiting matched filtering. TCRdb's copy holds only in-frame clones and misses some; the assay was immunoSEQ multiplex PCR. V, J and clone size are those of that table, while D and trimming were read from the DNA. The sample lists about 2,500,000 clones; approximately 90% were seen once. Germline lookup yields CDR1 SNHLY and CDR2 FYNNEI. V gave up 4 bases and J gave up 0 bases, with 9 bases separating them. The CDR3 is 15 residues long.

The chain combines TRBV2 with TRBJ2-2; the D gene is possibly TRBD1 (5 bases). Sequenced input: naive CD4+ T cells sorted from blood. The subset was: CD45RA+ positively selected. This TCR was sampled from a man between 18 and 29 years old in good health. The CDR3 reads CASSGRQSNTGELFF. The CDR3 DNA follows: TGTGCCAGCAGTGGGAGACAGTCGAACACCGGGGAGCTGTTTTTT.